The rows below give T cell receptor beta chains drawn from one sample of a study of blood T cell repertoires in COVID-19. Repertoires were generated with immunoSEQ multiplex PCR, while TCRdb's copy carries only in-frame clones and drops some. Of a few hundred thousand clones detected, 80% to 90% appear once; the ten largest clones hold approximately 6.2%. The sample comprised peripheral blood. The source of these receptors is a man aged 55 to 70 who had recovered from COVID-19. Each CDR3 is given without its conserved first and last residue. D genes are given only for firm matches.

TRBJ2-5 | TRBD1 | TRBV19 | ASRLSPTGTEETQY
TRBJ1-1 | TRBD1 | TRBV6-1 | ASSESGTGGAEAF
TRBJ2-3 | TRBD1 | TRBV7-6 | ASSWGQLASTDTQY
TRBJ1-1 | . | TRBV7-2 | ASSLDWGRDTEAF
TRBJ1-3 | . | TRBV10-1 | ASSETQVSGNTIY
TRBJ2-1 | . | TRBV12-5 | ASGPSDSPGNEQF
TRBJ1-6 | TRBD1 | TRBV30 | AWSKVQGAGSPLH
TRBJ2-2 | TRBD2 | TRBV6-2/TRBV6-3 | ASSYPTSGGAQNTGELF
TRBJ1-4 | . | TRBV4-3 | ASSQGQKLTNEKLF
TRBJ2-5 | TRBD2 | TRBV9 | ASSVSLAEYQETQY
TRBJ1-3 | . | TRBV21-1 | VSSGNTIY
TRBJ2-2 | TRBD2 | TRBV6-5 | ASTRGVNTGELF
TRBJ2-5 | . | TRBV30 | AWSQGVEETQY
TRBJ2-5 | . | TRBV5-1 | ASSLGGILKYQETQY
TRBJ2-7 | TRBD1 | TRBV7-9 | ASSLGFADRGPYEQY
TRBJ2-2 | TRBD2 | TRBV2 | ASSGVAGKNTGELF
TRBJ1-6 | TRBD1 | TRBV5-1 | ASSDRGNSGNSPLH
TRBJ1-3 | . | TRBV9 | ASSVAYGGLAGNTIY
TRBJ1-6 | . | TRBV9 | ASSARGGSPLH
TRBJ2-5 | TRBD2 | TRBV7-2 | ASIPSGGSSQETQY
TRBJ1-6 | . | TRBV28 | ASTPSGTRVSPLH
TRBJ1-2 | . | TRBV30 | AWSVLGSVYGYT
TRBJ2-5 | TRBD2 | TRBV19 | ATTTTTSGSRETQY
TRBJ1-2 | TRBD1 | TRBV5-1 | ASSILTGGESGYT
TRBJ2-1 | TRBD1 | TRBV27 | ASSLWSGQGIYNEQF
TRBJ2-4 | . | TRBV6-6 | ASSPINNGAGSHIQY
TRBJ1-2 | . | TRBV12-3/TRBV12-4 | ASSSTPGYGYT
TRBJ1-1 | . | TRBV7-2 | ASSFRPNTEAF
TRBJ2-7 | . | TRBV5-4 | ASSFLGQGSSTEQY
TRBJ2-7 | . | TRBV5-5 | ASSAEPGQGTSGSYEQY
TRBJ1-5 | TRBD1 | TRBV18 | ASSPPTGGIDQPQH
TRBJ1-1 | . | TRBV5-6 | ASSLGRNTEAF
TRBJ2-7 | . | TRBV3-1/TRBV3-2 | ASSQDRDTSGEQY